This TCR beta chain derives from a study of T cell repertoires in cytomegalovirus infection. Overall study context: Carrying CMV and the relevant HLA type showed in public TCR beta signatures. Study-level findings and limits: Summed public TCR beta family frequency identified CMV carriers bearing the relevant HLA.

This CDR3 region has 15 residues. Germline assignment: CDR1 SGHVS and CDR2 FQNEAQ. V was clipped by 6 bases and J by 0 bases, with 12 bases between them. The table lists this clonotype with many counts. The antigen is undetermined. TCRdb reprocessed the reads with MiXCR, giving one entry per CDR3 protein. The sample carries 900,000 to 950,000 distinct CDR3 sequences, roughly a third recorded once. Sequenced here: cultured CD8+ T cells from PBMCs, sampled from culture after CMV antigen stimulation. The chain recombines TRBV7-8 with TRBJ1-5, with no clear D. This TCR came from a human donor in good health (CMV status not recorded). Some clones in this sample may be carry-over from other donors' samples. This CDR3 reads CASSPRGNSNQPQHF. The DNA of the CDR3 is TGTGCCAGCAGTCCTCGGGGTAATAGCAATCAGCCCCAGCATTTT.